The rows below give T cell receptor beta chains drawn from one sample of a study of Ad26.COV2.S vaccination and SARS-CoV-2 variants. The method was immunoSEQ multiplex PCR; TCRdb's version includes in-frame clones alone and lacks a portion of them. The sample has around 450,000 clones; 89% are singletons. The sample here was peripheral blood, taken in a trial of Ad26.COV2.S vaccine versus placebo. All receptors come from a person aged 18-65 years who received the Ad26.COV2.S COVID-19 vaccine or a placebo. The CDR3 runs from the conserved cysteine through the conserved F or W. Where a row states a size, it is once, few, many or the class of an expanded clone; other rows omit it.

>TRBV6-5|TRBJ1-1|.
CASSFDRGPEAFF
>TRBV9|TRBJ1-2|.
CASSQKTGGYGYTF
>TRBV5-1|TRBJ1-1|.
CASSANEFRQDTEAFF
>TRBV27|TRBJ2-7|.
CARTGGSSYEQYF
>TRBV28|TRBJ2-1|.
CASKAGSGRYNEQFF
>TRBV4-1|TRBJ1-3|.
CASSQDRGTASGNTIYF
>TRBV13|TRBJ2-7|.
CASSFGGFPSDEQYF
>TRBV2|TRBJ1-2|.
CASSRQGSNYGYTF
>TRBV28|TRBJ2-6|.
CARQGAIGSGANVLTF
>TRBV5-1|TRBJ1-1|.
CASSSFGGEAFF
>TRBV24-1|TRBJ2-2|.
CATSDLQGFGELFF
>TRBV2|TRBJ2-2|.
CASRAGNTGELFF
>TRBV5-8|TRBJ1-6|.
CASSALDRVNSPLHF
>TRBV28|TRBJ2-6|.
CASSLSGANVLTF
>TRBV6-2/TRBV6-3|TRBJ2-7|.
CASSPSVYEQYF
>TRBV7-9|TRBJ1-1|once
CASSDSWGTEAFF
>TRBV7-2|TRBJ2-7|.
CASSYWTGGVSYEQYF
>TRBV4-1|TRBJ2-3|.
CASSQVGQRAGRIDTQYF
>TRBV29-1|TRBJ2-3|.
CSVPGWGSSTDTQYF
>TRBV27|TRBJ1-5|.
CASSLSRHHNQPQHF
>TRBV20-1|TRBJ2-5|.
CSASDAGDSQETQYF
>TRBV7-3|TRBJ2-2|.
CASSLIPRSGREDGELFF
>TRBV2|TRBJ1-5|.
CASRGQPGDQPQHF
>TRBV11-2|TRBJ1-2|once
CASSPYRYSYGYTF
>TRBV20-1|TRBJ2-1|.
CSASLSYSYNEQFF
>TRBV4-1|TRBJ1-4|.
CASSRGEVNEKLFF
>TRBV11-2|TRBJ1-1|.
CASSPRRTGGTEAFF
>TRBV19|TRBJ2-7|.
CASSMGQGGSYEQYF
>TRBV3-1/TRBV3-2|TRBJ1-1|.
CASSQNTEAFF
>TRBV7-2|TRBJ1-6|.
CASSLEPGRDSPLHF
>TRBV6-5|TRBJ2-2|.
CASTTEYTGELFF
>TRBV30|TRBJ2-5|.
CAWISVRDPQEIQYF
>TRBV5-4|TRBJ2-1|.
CASSLLGSRNEQFF
>TRBV6-1|TRBJ1-6|.
CASSEAGSGRLSSYNSPLHF
>TRBV9|TRBJ1-6|.
CASTRGAASFNNSPLHF
>TRBV28|TRBJ1-2|.
CASSLAHRGHPAF
>TRBV6-5|TRBJ1-2|once
CASRLGPSAGYTF
>TRBV28|TRBJ1-2|once
CASGVLRLYGYTF
>TRBV7-9|TRBJ2-1|.
CASSPTGSGRRDEQFF
>TRBV3-1/TRBV3-2|TRBJ2-1|once
CASSQDSLASPEQFF